This T cell receptor (beta chain) came from a study of pediatric ulcerative colitis. Turning to the study itself: Disease was pancolitis in several and left-sided in two, histology-confirmed.

The assay was run at survey level. Sequencing was performed with immunoSEQ multiplex PCR; in TCRdb, only in-frame clones are kept and a portion is missing. The table records roughly 64,000 clones, 70% to 90% of them present only once. On this clone itself: The antigen is undetermined.

Study-wide points: Total lymphocyte DNA, not sorted subsets, was the template.

Blood was drawn at the time of colonoscopy. CDR1 and CDR2 (germline): MGHDK, SYGVNS. This CDR3 has 15 residues. J gave up 9 bases and V 2 bases, and 4 bases lay outside the gene matches. The sequence came from a boy younger than 18 with severe ulcerative colitis. V gene TRBV25-1 combines with J gene TRBJ1-4; 12 bases line up with TRBD1. Sequencing was carried out using blood. The CDR3 region has the DNA TGTGCCAGCAGTGAAAATGGGACAGGGGGCAAAAAACTGTTTTTT. This gives the protein CASSENGTGGKKLFF.